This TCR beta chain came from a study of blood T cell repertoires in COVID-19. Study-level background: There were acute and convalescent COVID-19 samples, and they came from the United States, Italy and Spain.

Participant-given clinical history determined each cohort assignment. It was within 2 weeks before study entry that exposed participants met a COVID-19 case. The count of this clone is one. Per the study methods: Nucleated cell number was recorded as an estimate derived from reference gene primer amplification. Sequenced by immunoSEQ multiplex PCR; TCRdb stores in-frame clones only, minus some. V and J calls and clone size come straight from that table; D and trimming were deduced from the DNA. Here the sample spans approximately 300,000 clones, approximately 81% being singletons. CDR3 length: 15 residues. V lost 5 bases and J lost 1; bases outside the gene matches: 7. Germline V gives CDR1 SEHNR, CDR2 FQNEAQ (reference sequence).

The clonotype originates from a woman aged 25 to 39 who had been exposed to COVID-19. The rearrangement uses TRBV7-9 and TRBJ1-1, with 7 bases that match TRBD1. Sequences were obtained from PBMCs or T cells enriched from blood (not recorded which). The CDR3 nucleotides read TGTGCCAGCAGCCCGACAGGGTTGGAGAACACTGAAGCTTTCTTT. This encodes CASSPTGLENTEAFF.